This record covers a single T cell receptor beta chain. Antigen specificity is unknown. Germline lookup yields CDR1 SGHTA and CDR2 FQGNSA. With V trimmed by 4 bases and J by 5 bases, 7 bases remained unmatched. The CDR3 length is 14 residues. This sample was included in a study of shared clonotypes between healthy human individuals. Whole-study context: Sampling drew on donors who were a couple of women and a few men aged 18 to 49. Donors had three CD4 naive, three CD4 memory, two CD8 naive and one CD8 memory plate apiece. Study results and limitations: Large sequencing depth failed to make sorted-subset sequencing complete, rarefaction showed. Naive CD4 clonotypes overlapped across several donors at about 5.3%.

Clones were read by immunoSEQ multiplex PCR, and TCRdb kept only the in-frame ones, dropping some. The sample records a few million clones, over 85% being singletons. This chain joins TRBV7-2 and TRBJ1-1; TRBD1 matches 7 bases. This clonotype was sampled from a man younger than 35 in good health. Some clones in this sample may be carry-over from other donors' samples. The sample consisted of naive CD4+ T cells from PBMCs. Subset of the sample: CD45RA+ positively selected. CDR3 loop: CASSWDSHGTEAFF. In nucleotides, the CDR3 is TGTGCCAGCAGCTGGGACAGTCACGGGACTGAAGCTTTCTTT.